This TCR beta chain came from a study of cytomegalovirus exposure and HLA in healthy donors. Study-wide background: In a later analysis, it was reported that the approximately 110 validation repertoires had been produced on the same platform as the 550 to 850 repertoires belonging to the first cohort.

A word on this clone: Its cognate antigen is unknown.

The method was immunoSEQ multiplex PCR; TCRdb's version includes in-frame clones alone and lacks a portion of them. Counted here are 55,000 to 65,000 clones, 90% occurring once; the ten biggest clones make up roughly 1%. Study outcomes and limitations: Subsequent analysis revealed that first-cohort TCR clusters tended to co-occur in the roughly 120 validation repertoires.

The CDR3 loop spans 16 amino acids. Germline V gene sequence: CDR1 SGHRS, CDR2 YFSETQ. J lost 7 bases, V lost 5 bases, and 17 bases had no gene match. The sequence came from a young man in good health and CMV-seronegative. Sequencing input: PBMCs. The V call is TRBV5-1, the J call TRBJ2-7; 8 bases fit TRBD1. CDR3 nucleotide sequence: TGCGCCAGCAGTTCGAAATCGCAGGGGGCTGTAAGGGAGCAGTACTTC. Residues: CASSSKSQGAVREQYF. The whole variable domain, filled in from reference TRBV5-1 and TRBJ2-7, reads KAGVTQTPRYLIKTRGQQVTLSCSPISGHRSVSWYQQTPGQGLQFLFEYFSETQRNKGNFPGRFSGRQFSNSRSEMNVSTLELGDSALYLCASSSKSQGAVREQYFGPGTRLTVT.